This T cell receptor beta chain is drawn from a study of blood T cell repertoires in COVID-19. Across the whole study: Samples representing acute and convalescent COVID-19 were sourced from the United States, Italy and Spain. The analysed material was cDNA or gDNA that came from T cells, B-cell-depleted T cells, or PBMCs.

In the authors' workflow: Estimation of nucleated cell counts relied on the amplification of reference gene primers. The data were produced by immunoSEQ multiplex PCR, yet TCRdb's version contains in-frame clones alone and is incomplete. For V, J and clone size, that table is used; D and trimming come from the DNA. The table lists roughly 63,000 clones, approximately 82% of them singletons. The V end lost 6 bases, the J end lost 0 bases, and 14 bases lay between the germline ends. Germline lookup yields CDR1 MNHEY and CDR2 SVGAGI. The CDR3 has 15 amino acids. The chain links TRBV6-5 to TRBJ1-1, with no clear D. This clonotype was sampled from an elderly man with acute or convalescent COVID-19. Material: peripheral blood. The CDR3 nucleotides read TGTGCCAGCAGATCACGAGGAGCGATGAACACTGAAGCTTTCTTT. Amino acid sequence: CASRSRGAMNTEAFF.